Listed below are T cell receptor beta chains from one sample, sequenced in a study of T cell changes during pregnancy in multiple sclerosis. Assay used: immunoSEQ multiplex PCR; TCRdb lists only in-frame clones, some missing. Of approximately 38,000 clones listed, 91% are singletons. The sequencing used CD8+ T cells from peripheral blood mononuclear cells, collected in the second trimester of pregnancy. These TCRs come from a female donor with multiple sclerosis, enrolled in a pregnancy study. Both conserved end residues are part of each CDR3. The order of the fields is CDR3 DNA, CDR3 protein, clone size, J gene, V gene, D gene, CDR3 length. The D gene is left open where the match is weak. A row's size may be missing; if present it is once, few, many or a size class.

cdr3_nt: TGTGCCAGCAGCTTAGAATGGACTATCTCCGAGCAGTACTTC
cdr3_aa: CASSLEWTISEQYF
clone_size: once
j_call: TRBJ2-7
v_call: TRBV7-6
d_call: -
cdr3_length: 14

cdr3_nt: TGTGCCAGCAGCATCTGGAGACTAGCGGTTACCGGGGAGCTGTTTTTT
cdr3_aa: CASSIWRLAVTGELFF
clone_size: -
j_call: TRBJ2-2
v_call: TRBV5-4
d_call: TRBD2
cdr3_length: 16

cdr3_nt: TGTGCCAGCAGCTTATGGGCGGGAGGCGACACCGGGGAGCTGTTTTTT
cdr3_aa: CASSLWAGGDTGELFF
clone_size: -
j_call: TRBJ2-2
v_call: TRBV7-9
d_call: TRBD2
cdr3_length: 16

cdr3_nt: TGTGCCTGGAGTGTCGATCCAGGGGAACCTGAAGCTTTCTTT
cdr3_aa: CAWSVDPGEPEAFF
clone_size: -
j_call: TRBJ1-1
v_call: TRBV30
d_call: -
cdr3_length: 14

cdr3_nt: TGTGCCAGCAGTTCCTCCCCTCGGGGGGCAGATACGCAGTATTTT
cdr3_aa: CASSSSPRGADTQYF
clone_size: -
j_call: TRBJ2-3
v_call: TRBV27
d_call: TRBD2
cdr3_length: 15

cdr3_nt: TGTGCCATCAGTGATGCTAGCGGGAGAGTGGGGGATACGCAGTATTTT
cdr3_aa: CAISDASGRVGDTQYF
clone_size: -
j_call: TRBJ2-3
v_call: TRBV10-3
d_call: TRBD2
cdr3_length: 16

cdr3_nt: TGTGCCAGCAGCCCCCGCCGGGACAGGCTTGAGGAGCAGTACTTC
cdr3_aa: CASSPRRDRLEEQYF
clone_size: -
j_call: TRBJ2-7
v_call: TRBV5-4
d_call: TRBD1
cdr3_length: 15

cdr3_nt: TGTGCCAGCAGTTACGGTCGGGATACGCAGTATTTT
cdr3_aa: CASSYGRDTQYF
clone_size: -
j_call: TRBJ2-3
v_call: TRBV6-5
d_call: -
cdr3_length: 12

cdr3_nt: TGTGCCAGCAACCCGCGGGACAGGGCGACCTACGAGCAGTACTTC
cdr3_aa: CASNPRDRATYEQYF
clone_size: -
j_call: TRBJ2-7
v_call: TRBV6-1
d_call: TRBD1
cdr3_length: 15

cdr3_nt: TGTGCCAGCGGCGCGGGAAACAATGAGCAGTTCTTC
cdr3_aa: CASGAGNNEQFF
clone_size: -
j_call: TRBJ2-1
v_call: TRBV7-9
d_call: -
cdr3_length: 12

cdr3_nt: TGCGCCAGCAGCCAAGAGGCGGGGAAGTTGCGAGAGACCCAGTACTTC
cdr3_aa: CASSQEAGKLRETQYF
clone_size: -
j_call: TRBJ2-5
v_call: TRBV4-1
d_call: -
cdr3_length: 16

cdr3_nt: TGTGCCATCCTGGGCGGACTGAACCTGGTGAACACTGAAGCTTTCTTT
cdr3_aa: CAILGGLNLVNTEAFF
clone_size: -
j_call: TRBJ1-1
v_call: TRBV2
d_call: -
cdr3_length: 16

cdr3_nt: TGTGCCAGCAGCGCACCGGGACATCTACAAGAGACCCAGTACTTC
cdr3_aa: CASSAPGHLQETQYF
clone_size: -
j_call: TRBJ2-5
v_call: TRBV9
d_call: -
cdr3_length: 15

cdr3_nt: TGTGCCAGCACCGACGGGGCTGGGGCCAACGTCCTGACTTTC
cdr3_aa: CASTDGAGANVLTF
clone_size: -
j_call: TRBJ2-6
v_call: TRBV27
d_call: -
cdr3_length: 14

cdr3_nt: TGTGCCAGCAGCGTACCCGACAGGGCGAATGAGCAGTTCTTC
cdr3_aa: CASSVPDRANEQFF
clone_size: -
j_call: TRBJ2-1
v_call: TRBV7-8
d_call: TRBD1
cdr3_length: 14

cdr3_nt: TGCGCCAGCAGCCGAGGGACTAGCGGGGGCGATGAGCAGTTCTTC
cdr3_aa: CASSRGTSGGDEQFF
clone_size: -
j_call: TRBJ2-1
v_call: TRBV5-1
d_call: TRBD2
cdr3_length: 15

cdr3_nt: TGTGCCAGCAGCTCCAGCGGGGGGGATTACAATGAGCAGTTCTTC
cdr3_aa: CASSSSGGDYNEQFF
clone_size: -
j_call: TRBJ2-1
v_call: TRBV5-8
d_call: TRBD2
cdr3_length: 15

cdr3_nt: TGTGCCAGCAGCCAGGCGATCCGGGACTTCGGAACAGATACGCAGTATTTT
cdr3_aa: CASSQAIRDFGTDTQYF
clone_size: -
j_call: TRBJ2-3
v_call: TRBV4-2
d_call: -
cdr3_length: 17

cdr3_nt: TGTGCCAGCAGTTTTGGGGTCAGGGACTATGGCTACACCTTC
cdr3_aa: CASSFGVRDYGYTF
clone_size: -
j_call: TRBJ1-2
v_call: TRBV27
d_call: -
cdr3_length: 14